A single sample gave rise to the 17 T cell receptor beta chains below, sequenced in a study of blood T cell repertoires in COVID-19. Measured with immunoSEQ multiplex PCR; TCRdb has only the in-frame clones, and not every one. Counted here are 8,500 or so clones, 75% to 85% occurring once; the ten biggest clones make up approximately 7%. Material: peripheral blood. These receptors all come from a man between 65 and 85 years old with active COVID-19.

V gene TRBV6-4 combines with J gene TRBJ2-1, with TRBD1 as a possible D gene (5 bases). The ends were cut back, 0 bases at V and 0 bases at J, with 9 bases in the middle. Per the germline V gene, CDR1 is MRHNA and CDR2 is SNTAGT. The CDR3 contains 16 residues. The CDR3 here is CASSDSGQISYNEQFF. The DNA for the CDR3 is TGTGCCAGCAGTGACTCGGGGCAGATCTCCTACAATGAGCAGTTCTTC.

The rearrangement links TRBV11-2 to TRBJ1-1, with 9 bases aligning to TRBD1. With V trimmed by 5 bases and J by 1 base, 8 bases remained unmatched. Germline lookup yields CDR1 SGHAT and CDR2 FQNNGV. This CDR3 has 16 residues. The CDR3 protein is CASSLRTGAGNTEAFF. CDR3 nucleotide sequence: TGTGCCAGCAGCCTCCGGACAGGGGCTGGGAACACTGAAGCTTTCTTT. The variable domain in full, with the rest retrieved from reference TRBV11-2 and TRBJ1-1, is EAGVAQSPRYKIIEKRQSVAFWCNPISGHATLYWYQQILGQGPKLLIQFQNNGVVDDSQLPKDRFSAERLKGVDSTLKIQPAKLEDSAVYLCASSLRTGAGNTEAFFGQGTRLTVV.

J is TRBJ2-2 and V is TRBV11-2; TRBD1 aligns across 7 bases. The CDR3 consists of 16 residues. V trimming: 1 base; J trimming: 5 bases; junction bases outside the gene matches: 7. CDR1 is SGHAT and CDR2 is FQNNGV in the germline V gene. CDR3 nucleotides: TGTGCCAGCAGCTTAGTACAGGGGAGTTTAACCGGGGAGCTGTTTTTT. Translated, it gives CASSLVQGSLTGELFF.

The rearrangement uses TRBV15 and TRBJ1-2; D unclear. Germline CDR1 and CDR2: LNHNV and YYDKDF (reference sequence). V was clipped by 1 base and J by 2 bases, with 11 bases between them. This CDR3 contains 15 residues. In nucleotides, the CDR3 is TGTGCCACCAGCAGAGTGTCAGGAGGAAACTATGGCTACACCTTC. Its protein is CATSRVSGGNYGYTF.

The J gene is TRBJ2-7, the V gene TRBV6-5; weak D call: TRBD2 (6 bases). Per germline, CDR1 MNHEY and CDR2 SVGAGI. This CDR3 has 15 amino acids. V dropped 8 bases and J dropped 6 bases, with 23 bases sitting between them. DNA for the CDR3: TGTGCCAGCGGGGAGCGGGCGGGGACCTTGGGCGAGCAGTACTTC. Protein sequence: CASGERAGTLGEQYF.

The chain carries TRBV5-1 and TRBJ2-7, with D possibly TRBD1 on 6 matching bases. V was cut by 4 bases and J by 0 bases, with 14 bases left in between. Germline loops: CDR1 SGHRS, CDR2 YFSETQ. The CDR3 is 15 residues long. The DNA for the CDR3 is TGCGCCAGCAGCAACGGACAGAAGGTCTCCTACGAGCAGTACTTC. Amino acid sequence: CASSNGQKVSYEQYF.

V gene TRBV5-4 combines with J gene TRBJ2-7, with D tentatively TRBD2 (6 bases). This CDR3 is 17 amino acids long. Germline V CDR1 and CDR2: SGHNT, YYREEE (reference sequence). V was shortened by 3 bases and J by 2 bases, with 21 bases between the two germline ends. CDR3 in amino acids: CASSSDSGLPAAYEQYF. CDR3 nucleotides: TGTGCCAGCAGCTCAGACTCAGGACTACCCGCAGCCTACGAGCAGTACTTC.

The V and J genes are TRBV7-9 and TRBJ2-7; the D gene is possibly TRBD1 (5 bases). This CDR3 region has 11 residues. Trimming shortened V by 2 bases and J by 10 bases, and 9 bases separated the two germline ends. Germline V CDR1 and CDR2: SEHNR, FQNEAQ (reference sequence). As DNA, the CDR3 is TGTGCCAGCAGCTTATCACAGGCACAGTACTTC. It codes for CASSLSQAQYF.

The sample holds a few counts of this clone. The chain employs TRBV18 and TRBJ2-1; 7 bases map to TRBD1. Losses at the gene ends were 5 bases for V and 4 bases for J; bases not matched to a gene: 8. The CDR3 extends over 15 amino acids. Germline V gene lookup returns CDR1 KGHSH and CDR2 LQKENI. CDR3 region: CASSFPGQSYNEQFF. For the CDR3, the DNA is TGTGCCAGCTCATTCCCGGGACAGAGTTACAATGAGCAGTTCTTC.

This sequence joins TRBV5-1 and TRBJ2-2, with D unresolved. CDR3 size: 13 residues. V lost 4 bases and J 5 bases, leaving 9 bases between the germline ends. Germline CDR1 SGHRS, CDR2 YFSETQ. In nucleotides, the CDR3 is TGCGCCAGCAGCCCCCCGCGAACCGGGGAGCTGTTTTTT. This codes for CASSPPRTGELFF.

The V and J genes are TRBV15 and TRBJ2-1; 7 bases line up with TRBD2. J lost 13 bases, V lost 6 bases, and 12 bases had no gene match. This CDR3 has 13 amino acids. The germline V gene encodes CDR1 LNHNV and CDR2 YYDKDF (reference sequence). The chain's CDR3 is CATRPRLAGDQFF. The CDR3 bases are TGTGCCACCAGACCCCGACTAGCTGGGGATCAGTTCTTC.

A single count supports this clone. CDR3 sequence reads: CASKRSGDTQYF. In nucleotides, the CDR3 is TGCGCCAGCAAGAGGAGTGGAGATACGCAGTATTTT. The chain links TRBV5-1 to TRBJ2-3; D gene ambiguous. The CDR3 contains 12 residues. CDR1 is SGHRS and CDR2 is YFSETQ in the germline V gene. V was clipped by 6 bases and J by 5 bases, with 10 bases between them.

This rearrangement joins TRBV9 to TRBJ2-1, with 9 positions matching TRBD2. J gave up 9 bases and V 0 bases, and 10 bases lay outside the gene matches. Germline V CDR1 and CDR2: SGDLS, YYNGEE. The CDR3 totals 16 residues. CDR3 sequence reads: CASSVARGGRVVEQFF. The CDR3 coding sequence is TGTGCCAGCAGCGTAGCTCGGGGCGGGAGGGTGGTTGAGCAGTTCTTC.

CDR3 loop: CASSPTKGVTEAFF. CDR3 DNA: TGTGCCAGCAGCCCTACCAAAGGGGTCACTGAAGCTTTCTTT. The J gene is TRBJ1-1, the V gene TRBV7-2, with D possibly matching TRBD1 (5 bases). Germline CDR1 and CDR2: SGHTA and FQGNSA. Trimming removed 5 bases at V and 4 bases at J, with 14 bases between. The CDR3 consists of 14 residues.

The CDR3 protein is CSARLTYEQYF. The CDR3 DNA sequence: TGCAGTGCTAGACTTACCTACGAGCAGTACTTC. The rearrangement joins TRBV20-1 to TRBJ2-7, with D unclear. This CDR3 region has 11 residues. Germline lookup yields CDR1 DFQATT and CDR2 SNEGSKA (reference sequence). The V gene lost 2 bases and the J gene lost 2 bases, with 4 bases spanning the gap.

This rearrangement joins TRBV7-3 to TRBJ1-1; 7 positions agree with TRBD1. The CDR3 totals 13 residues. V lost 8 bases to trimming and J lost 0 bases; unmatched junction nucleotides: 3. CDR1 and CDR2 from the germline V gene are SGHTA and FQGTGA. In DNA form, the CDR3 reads TGTGCCAGCCGGACAGGCTTGAACACTGAAGCTTTCTTT. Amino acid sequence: CASRTGLNTEAFF.

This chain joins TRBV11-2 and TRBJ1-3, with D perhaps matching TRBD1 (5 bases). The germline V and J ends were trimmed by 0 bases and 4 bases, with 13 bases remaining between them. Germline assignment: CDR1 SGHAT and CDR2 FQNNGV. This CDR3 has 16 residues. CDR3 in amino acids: CASSLDYRRAGNTIYF. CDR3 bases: TGTGCCAGCAGCTTAGATTACAGGAGAGCCGGAAACACCATATATTTT.